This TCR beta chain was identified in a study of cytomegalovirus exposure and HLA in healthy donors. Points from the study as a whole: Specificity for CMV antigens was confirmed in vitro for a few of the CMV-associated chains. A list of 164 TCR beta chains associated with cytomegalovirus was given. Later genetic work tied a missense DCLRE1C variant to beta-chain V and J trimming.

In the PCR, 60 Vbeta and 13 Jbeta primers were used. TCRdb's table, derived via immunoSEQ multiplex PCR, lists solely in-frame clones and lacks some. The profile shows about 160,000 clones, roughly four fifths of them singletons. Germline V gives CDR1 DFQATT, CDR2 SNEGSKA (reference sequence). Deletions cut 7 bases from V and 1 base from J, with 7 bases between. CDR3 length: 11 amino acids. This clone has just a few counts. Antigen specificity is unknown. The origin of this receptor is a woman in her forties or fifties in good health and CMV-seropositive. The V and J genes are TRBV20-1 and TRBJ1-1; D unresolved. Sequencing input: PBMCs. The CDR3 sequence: CSESKNTEAFF. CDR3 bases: TGCAGTGAGAGCAAGAACACTGAAGCTTTCTTT.